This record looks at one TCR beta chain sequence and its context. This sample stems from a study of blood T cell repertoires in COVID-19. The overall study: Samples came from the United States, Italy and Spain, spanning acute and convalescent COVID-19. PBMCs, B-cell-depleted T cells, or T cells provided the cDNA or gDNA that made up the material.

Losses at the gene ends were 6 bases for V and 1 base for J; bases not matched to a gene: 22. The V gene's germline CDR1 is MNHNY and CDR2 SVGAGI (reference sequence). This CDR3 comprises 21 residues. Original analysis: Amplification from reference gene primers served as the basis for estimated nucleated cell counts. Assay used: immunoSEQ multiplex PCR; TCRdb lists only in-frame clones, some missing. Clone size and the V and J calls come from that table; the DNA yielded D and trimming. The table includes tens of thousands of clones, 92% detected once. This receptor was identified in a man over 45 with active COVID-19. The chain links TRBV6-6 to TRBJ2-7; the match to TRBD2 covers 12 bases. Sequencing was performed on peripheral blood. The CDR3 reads CASSVGTGSSLAGGRSYEQYF. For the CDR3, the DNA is TGTGCCAGCAGCGTAGGGACAGGCAGCAGCCTAGCGGGAGGGAGATCCTACGAGCAGTACTTC.